This TCR beta chain comes out of a study of T cell repertoires in cytomegalovirus infection. Study in general: TCR beta signatures that were public indicated CMV infection and matching HLA type. General study results and limits: There were carriers of CMV plus the relevant HLA, and cumulative public TCR beta family frequency identified them. In two of eight donors, the top clonotype was HLA-C-restricted CMV-specific.

This clonotype showed up many times. Its antigen is undetermined. Trimming took 2 bases from V and 7 from J, leaving 9 bases between them. Per the germline V gene, CDR1 is SGHDN and CDR2 is FVKESK. The CDR3 has 13 amino acids. TCRdb called the reads again in MiXCR, with one record for every CDR3 protein. The sample lists under 600,000 distinct CDR3 sequences, 16% seen once, with under 30% in the top ten. Sequenced: CD8+ T cells from PBMCs. This TCR derives from a human donor in good health (CMV status not recorded). Some clones in this sample may be carry-over from other donors' samples. The V call is TRBV14, the J call TRBJ2-1; D gene uncertain. The CDR3 region is CASSQLVGNEQFF. In DNA form, the CDR3 reads TGTGCCAGCAGCCAACTCGTAGGGAATGAGCAGTTCTTC.